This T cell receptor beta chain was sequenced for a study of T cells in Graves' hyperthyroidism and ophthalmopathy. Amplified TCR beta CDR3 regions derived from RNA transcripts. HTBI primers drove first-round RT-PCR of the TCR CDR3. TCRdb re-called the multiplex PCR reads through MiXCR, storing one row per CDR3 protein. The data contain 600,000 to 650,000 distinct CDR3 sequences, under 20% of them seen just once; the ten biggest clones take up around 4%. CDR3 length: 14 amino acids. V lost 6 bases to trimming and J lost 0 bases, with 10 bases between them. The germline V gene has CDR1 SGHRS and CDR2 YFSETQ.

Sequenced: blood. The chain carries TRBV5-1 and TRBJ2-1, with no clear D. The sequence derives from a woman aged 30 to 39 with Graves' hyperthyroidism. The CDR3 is CASTASPSYNEQFF. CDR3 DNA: TGCGCCAGCACGGCGAGTCCCTCCTACAATGAGCAGTTCTTC. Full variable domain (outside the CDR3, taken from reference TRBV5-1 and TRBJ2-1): KAGVTQTPRYLIKTRGQQVTLSCSPISGHRSVSWYQQTPGQGLQFLFEYFSETQRNKGNFPGRFSGRQFSNSRSEMNVSTLELGDSALYLCASTASPSYNEQFFGPGTRLTVL.